These 26 T cell receptor beta chains came from one sample sequenced in a study of response to subunit inactivated influenza vaccine. One entry per CDR3 protein results from TCRdb running MiXCR on the RT-PCR reads. The table lists roughly 550,000 distinct CDR3 sequences, roughly 25% of them singletons. These data are also associated with another study on T cells expressing NK-cell markers. From that report: Production of TCR beta cDNA relied on 5'RACE template switching with UMIs.

The sequencing here drew on CD4+ T cells sorted from PBMCs, taken roughly 12 days after vaccination. The origin of the receptors is a man between 50 and 59 years old who received an inactivated influenza vaccine.

The chain combines TRBV12-3 or TRBV12-4 with TRBJ2-1; the D is unclear. The CDR3 has 12 residues. V lost 4 bases and J lost 10, with 11 bases in between. The CDR3 nucleotides read TGTGCCAGCAGTTCGTTGACCGCGGAGCAGTTCTTC. It yields the protein CASSSLTAEQFF.

The chain employs TRBV20-1 and TRBJ2-7; D is unclear. Trimming removed 0 bases at V and 2 bases at J, with 11 bases between. There are 14 residues in the CDR3. Germline V gene sequence: CDR1 DFQATT, CDR2 SNEGSKA (reference sequence). The DNA of the CDR3 is TGCAGTGCTAGAGATCTGGAACGAACCTACGAGCAGTACTTC. The encoded protein is CSARDLERTYEQYF.

The rearrangement uses TRBV9 and TRBJ2-7; TRBD2 agrees at 7 bases. J gave up 2 bases and V 5 bases, and 7 bases lay outside the gene matches. Germline CDR1 reads SGDLS; CDR2 reads YYNGEE. This CDR3 spans 14 amino acids. CDR3 region: CASSQSSGPYEQYF. In DNA form, the CDR3 reads TGTGCCAGCAGTCAATCTAGCGGACCCTACGAGCAGTACTTC.

This clonotype was detected only a few times. The genes are TRBV20-1 and TRBJ2-3; no firm D call. Per the germline V gene, CDR1 is DFQATT and CDR2 is SNEGSKA (reference sequence). CDR3 size: 14 residues. Trimming removed 1 base at V and 0 bases at J, with 8 bases between. The CDR3: CSARAVFSTDTQYF. The CDR3 bases are TGCAGTGCTAGAGCGGTATTTAGCACAGATACGCAGTATTTT.

This clonotype was seen a few times. V usage is TRBV12-3 or TRBV12-4 and J usage is TRBJ1-2; D gene uncertain. Trimming cost V 6 bases and J 2 bases, with 7 bases left between them. This CDR3 comprises 12 residues. The CDR3 bases are TGTGCCAGCAGAGGATCGAACTATGGCTACACCTTC. This translates into CASRGSNYGYTF.

This rearrangement joins TRBV9 to TRBJ1-5; TRBD1 matches at 8 bases. The CDR3 runs to 15 residues. With 3 bases clipped from V and 2 bases from J, the junction kept 4 bases outside the gene matches. Germline lookup yields CDR1 SGDLS and CDR2 YYNGEE. The CDR3: CASSEGQARNQPQHF. The CDR3 bases are TGTGCCAGCAGCGAGGGACAGGCACGCAATCAGCCCCAGCATTTT.

The V and J genes are TRBV5-4 and TRBJ2-5; possibly TRBD1 or TRBD2 for D (5 bases each). The length of the CDR3 is 15 residues. CDR1 SGHNT and CDR2 YYREEE come from the germline V gene (reference sequence). With 1 base removed from V and 0 bases from J, the gap between germline ends came to 10 bases. In nucleotides, the CDR3 is TGTGCCAGCAGCTTGCCCACGGGACACCAAGAGACCCAGTACTTC. Translation gives CASSLPTGHQETQYF.

V usage is TRBV10-3 and J usage is TRBJ1-6; D unresolved. The CDR3 has 14 residues. V gave up 10 bases and J gave up 4 bases, with 14 bases separating them. Germline-derived CDR1 and CDR2 are ENHRY and SYGVKD. CDR3 nucleotides: TGTGCCACCGCCCGCAGAGAGTATAATTCACCCCTCCACTTT. Amino acid sequence: CATARREYNSPLHF.

The V gene is TRBV4-2, the J gene TRBJ1-2, with no clear D. Trimming took off 0 bases at V and 4 bases at J, with 12 bases between the two ends. Germline CDR1 and CDR2: LGHNA and YNFKEQ. CDR3 length: 15 amino acids. CDR3 region: CASSQDPASGYGYTF. Here the CDR3 DNA reads TGTGCCAGCAGCCAAGATCCCGCCTCGGGCTATGGCTACACCTTC.

The rearrangement joins TRBV12-3 or TRBV12-4 to TRBJ2-7, with 10 nucleotides matching TRBD1. This CDR3 is 14 amino acids long. V shed 7 bases and J 7 bases; nucleotides not matched to a gene: 10. CDR3 DNA sequence: TGTGCCAGCAACCCCGGGACAGGGGTTAAAGAGCAGTACTTC. Translated: CASNPGTGVKEQYF.

The chain combines TRBV6-2 or TRBV6-3 with TRBJ2-3; 10 bases are shared with TRBD2. The germline CDR1 and CDR2 sequences are MNHEY and SVGEGT. The trim removed 4 bases at V and 5 bases at J, leaving 6 bases unmatched. The CDR3 covers 15 residues. The CDR3 region is CASSSGLAAVDTQYF. In nucleotides, the CDR3 is TGTGCCAGCAGTTCAGGACTAGCGGCGGTAGATACGCAGTATTTT.

The chain combines TRBV5-5 with TRBJ1-5; 10 nucleotides agree with TRBD1. The CDR3 spans 14 residues. Germline lookup yields CDR1 SGHKS and CDR2 YYEKEE (reference sequence). Trimming at V came to 6 bases and at J to 5 bases, leaving 5 bases not matched to a gene. The CDR3 loop reads CASTPGTGDQPQHF. The CDR3 region has the DNA TGTGCCAGCACCCCCGGGACAGGGGATCAGCCCCAGCATTTT. The variable domain in full, completed from reference TRBV5-5 and TRBJ1-5, reads DAGVTQSPTHLIKTRGQQVTLRCSPISGHKSVSWYQQVLGQGPQFIFQYYEKEERGRGNFPDRFSARQFPNYSSELNVNALLLGDSALYLCASTPGTGDQPQHFGDGTRLSIL.

There are a few counts of this clonotype. V and J are TRBV20-1 and TRBJ1-1; D uncertain. Trimming took 2 bases from V and 1 from J, leaving 11 bases between them. The length of the CDR3 is 14 residues. From germline, CDR1 is DFQATT and CDR2 SNEGSKA (reference sequence). The CDR3 loop is CSARKGQRNTEAFF. The DNA for the CDR3 is TGCAGTGCTAGAAAAGGGCAGCGGAACACTGAAGCTTTCTTT.

This clonotype was counted only a few times. The chain uses TRBV15 and TRBJ1-3, with a tentative D call TRBD1 (6 bases). Trimming removed 0 bases from V and 2 bases from J, with 11 bases in between. This CDR3 contains 16 residues. Germline V CDR1 and CDR2: LNHNV, YYDKDF (reference sequence). The CDR3 is CATSRDTGGPGNTIYF. The CDR3 region has the DNA TGTGCCACCAGCAGAGATACTGGGGGCCCTGGAAACACCATATATTTT.

The rearrangement joins TRBV29-1 to TRBJ2-7, with 9 bases that match TRBD1. V shed 6 bases, J shed 7 bases, and the junction held 4 bases outside the gene matches. This CDR3 spans 11 amino acids. Germline V gene data show CDR1 as SQVTM and CDR2 as ANQGSEA. The chain's CDR3 is CSVSDRGEQYF. The CDR3 bases are TGCAGCGTCTCGGACAGGGGAGAGCAGTACTTC.

J is TRBJ2-7 and V is TRBV5-6; 7 nucleotides match TRBD1. Looked up from germline, CDR1 is SGHDT and CDR2 is YYEEEE. With V trimmed by 4 bases and J by 3 bases, 10 bases remained unmatched. The CDR3 runs to 15 residues. Here the CDR3 reads CASSTNPGGFYEQYF. CDR3 nucleotides: TGTGCCAGCAGCACCAACCCAGGGGGTTTCTACGAGCAGTACTTC. The entire variable domain, with the rest obtained from reference TRBV5-6 and TRBJ2-7, is as follows: DAGVTQSPTHLIKTRGQQVTLRCSPKSGHDTVSWYQQALGQGPQFIFQYYEEEERQRGNFPDRFSGHQFPNYSSELNVNALLLGDSALYLCASSTNPGGFYEQYFGPGTRLTVT.

This sequence joins TRBV10-2 and TRBJ1-6; TRBD1 might be the D (6 bases). Germline-derived CDR1 and CDR2 are WSHSY and SAAADI. Between the trimmed V and J ends, which lost 9 bases and 14 bases, there was a span of 17 bases. CDR3 length equals 12 residues. In DNA, the CDR3 is TGCGCCAGTTCACAGGGACCGCGCACCCTCCACTTT. Protein: CASSQGPRTLHF.

The gene calls are TRBV7-9 and TRBJ2-1; 9 bases agree with TRBD1. Germline CDR1 SEHNR, CDR2 FQNEAQ (reference sequence). This CDR3 has 16 residues. Unmatched junction bases numbered 4, after V lost 4 bases and J lost 0 bases. CDR3 amino acids: CASSSIQGASYNEQFF. In nucleotides, the CDR3 is TGTGCCAGCAGCTCGATACAGGGGGCCTCCTACAATGAGCAGTTCTTC.

This clonotype was found once. V gene TRBV10-3 combines with J gene TRBJ2-7; 7 bases are a match to TRBD1. There are 14 residues in the CDR3. Losses at the gene ends were 4 bases for V and 0 bases for J; bases not matched to a gene: 3. Germline V gives CDR1 ENHRY, CDR2 SYGVKD. The CDR3 reads CAISAGTASYEQYF. The CDR3 DNA sequence: TGTGCCATCAGTGCTGGGACAGCCTCCTACGAGCAGTACTTC.

V usage is TRBV28 and J usage is TRBJ1-1, with D possibly matching TRBD1 (6 bases). Trimming left V 8 bases short and J 5 bases short, with 18 bases between. Germline V CDR1 and CDR2: MDHEN, SYDVKM. CDR3 size: 14 residues. DNA for the CDR3: TGTGCCAGCCTCAACGGGGGGGCCGATACTGAAGCTTTCTTT. Its translation: CASLNGGADTEAFF.

This clonotype was detected a few times. The chain is built from TRBV28 and TRBJ2-4; D tentatively fits TRBD1 or TRBD2 (5 bases each). Germline-derived CDR1 and CDR2 are MDHEN and SYDVKM. The CDR3 loop spans 16 amino acids. The V and J ends lost 5 bases and 0 bases respectively, with 14 bases between them. Here the CDR3 DNA reads TGTGCCAGCAGTGTCAGGGACGCGATAGCCAAAAACATTCAGTACTTC. Encoded protein: CASSVRDAIAKNIQYF.

The chain joins TRBV28 to TRBJ2-2; 13 bases map to TRBD2. This CDR3 has 16 residues. V lost 3 bases and J lost 5; bases outside the gene matches: 3. Germline CDR1 MDHEN, CDR2 SYDVKM. The CDR3 DNA sequence: TGTGCCAGCAGTTTGCTGGGACTAGCGGGGACCGGGGAGCTGTTTTTT. It is translated as CASSLLGLAGTGELFF.

A few counts support this clonotype. V and J are TRBV7-2 and TRBJ1-2; tentative D call: TRBD1 (5 bases). Germline loops: CDR1 SGHTA, CDR2 FQGNSA. This CDR3 is built from 15 residues. Trimming pared 1 base from V and 5 bases from J, leaving 14 bases between. The CDR3 loop reads CASSLVVGGQYGYTF. In DNA, the CDR3 is TGTGCCAGCAGCTTAGTTGTCGGGGGTCAATATGGCTACACCTTC.

This clonotype was seen more than once but under ten times. J is TRBJ1-2 and V is TRBV20-1, with D uncertain. V lost 3 bases, J lost 1 base, and 9 bases lay in between. The CDR3 sequence is 13 residues long. From germline, CDR1 is DFQATT and CDR2 SNEGSKA (reference sequence). The CDR3 protein is CSASPLLNYGYTF. CDR3 bases: TGCAGTGCTAGTCCCCTACTTAACTATGGCTACACCTTC.

The chain employs TRBV6-5 and TRBJ2-7; 8 nucleotides agree with TRBD1. The CDR3 is 13 residues long. Germline V gene sequence: CDR1 MNHEY, CDR2 SVGAGI. J gave up 7 bases and V 2 bases, and 4 bases lay outside the gene matches. In DNA form, the CDR3 reads TGTGCCAGCAGTTACCAGGGGGCAAGGGAGCAGTACTTC. Translating it yields CASSYQGAREQYF.

This clonotype was counted many times. The V call is TRBV10-3, the J call TRBJ1-2; D ambiguous. The CDR3 is 15 amino acids. Per the germline V gene, CDR1 is ENHRY and CDR2 is SYGVKD. V was clipped by 0 bases and J by 1 base, with 9 bases between them. This CDR3 is CAISESPGYNYGYTF. CDR3 in DNA: TGTGCCATCAGTGAGTCGCCAGGATATAACTATGGCTACACCTTC.